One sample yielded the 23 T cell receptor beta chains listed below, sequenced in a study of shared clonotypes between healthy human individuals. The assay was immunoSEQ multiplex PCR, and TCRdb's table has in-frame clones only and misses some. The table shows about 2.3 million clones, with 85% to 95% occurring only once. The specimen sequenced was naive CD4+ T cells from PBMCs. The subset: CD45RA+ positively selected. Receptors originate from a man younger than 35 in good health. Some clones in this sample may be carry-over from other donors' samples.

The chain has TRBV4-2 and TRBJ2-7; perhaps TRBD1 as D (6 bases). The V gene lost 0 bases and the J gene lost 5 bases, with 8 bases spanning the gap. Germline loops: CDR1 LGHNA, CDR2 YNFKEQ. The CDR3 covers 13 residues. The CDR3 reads CASSQDTGHEQYF. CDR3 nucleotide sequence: TGTGCCAGCAGCCAAGATACAGGGCACGAGCAGTACTTC.

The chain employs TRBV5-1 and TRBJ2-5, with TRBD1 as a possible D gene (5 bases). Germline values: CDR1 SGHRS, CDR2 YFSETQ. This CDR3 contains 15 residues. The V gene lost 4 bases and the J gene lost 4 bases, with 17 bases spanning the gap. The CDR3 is CASSPHQGRIETQYF. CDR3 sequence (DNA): TGCGCCAGCAGCCCCCATCAGGGTAGGATAGAGACCCAGTACTTC.

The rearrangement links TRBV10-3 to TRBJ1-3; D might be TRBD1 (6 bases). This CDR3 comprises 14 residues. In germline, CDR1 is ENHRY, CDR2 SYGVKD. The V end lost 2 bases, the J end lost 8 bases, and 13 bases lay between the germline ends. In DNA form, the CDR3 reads TGTGCCATCAGTGAGACCGGACAGATCGACACCATATATTTT. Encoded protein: CAISETGQIDTIYF.

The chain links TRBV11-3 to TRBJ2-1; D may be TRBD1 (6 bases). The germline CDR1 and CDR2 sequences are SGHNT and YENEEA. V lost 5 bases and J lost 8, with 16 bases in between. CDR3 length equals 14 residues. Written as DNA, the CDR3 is TGTGCCAGCAGCCAGGACAGACCTGAGGATGAGCAGTTCTTC. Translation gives CASSQDRPEDEQFF.

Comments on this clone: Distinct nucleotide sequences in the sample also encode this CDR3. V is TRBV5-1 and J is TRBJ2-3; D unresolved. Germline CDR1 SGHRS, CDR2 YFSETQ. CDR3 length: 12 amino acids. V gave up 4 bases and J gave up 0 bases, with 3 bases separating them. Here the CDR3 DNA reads TGCGCCAGCAGCCAAAGCACAGATACGCAGTATTTT. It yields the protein CASSQSTDTQYF.

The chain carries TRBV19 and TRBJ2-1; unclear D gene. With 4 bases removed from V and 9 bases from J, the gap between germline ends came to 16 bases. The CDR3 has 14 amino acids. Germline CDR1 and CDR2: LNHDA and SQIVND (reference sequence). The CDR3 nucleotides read TGTGCCAGTAGTACGGTCACCCGAGGTGGTGAGCAGTTCTTC. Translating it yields CASSTVTRGGEQFF.

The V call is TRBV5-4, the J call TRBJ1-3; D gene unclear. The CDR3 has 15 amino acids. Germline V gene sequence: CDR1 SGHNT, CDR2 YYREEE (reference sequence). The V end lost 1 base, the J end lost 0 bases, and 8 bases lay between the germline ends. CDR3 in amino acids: CASSLSAGSGNTIYF. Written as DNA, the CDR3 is TGTGCCAGCAGCTTGTCCGCGGGCTCTGGAAACACCATATATTTT.

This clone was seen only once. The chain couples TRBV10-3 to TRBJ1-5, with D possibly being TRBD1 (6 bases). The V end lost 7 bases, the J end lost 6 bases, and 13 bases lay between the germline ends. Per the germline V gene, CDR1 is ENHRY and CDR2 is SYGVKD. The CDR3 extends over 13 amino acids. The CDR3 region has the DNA TGTGCCATCATGGAGGGGGTTGGTCAGCCCCAGCATTTT. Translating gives CAIMEGVGQPQHF.

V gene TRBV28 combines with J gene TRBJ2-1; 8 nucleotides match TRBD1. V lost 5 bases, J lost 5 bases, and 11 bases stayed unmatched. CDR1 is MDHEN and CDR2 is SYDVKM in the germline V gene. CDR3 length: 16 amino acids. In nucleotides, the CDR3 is TGTGCCAGCAGTCTCCCAGGACAGGGATGGAACAATGAGCAGTTCTTC. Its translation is CASSLPGQGWNNEQFF.

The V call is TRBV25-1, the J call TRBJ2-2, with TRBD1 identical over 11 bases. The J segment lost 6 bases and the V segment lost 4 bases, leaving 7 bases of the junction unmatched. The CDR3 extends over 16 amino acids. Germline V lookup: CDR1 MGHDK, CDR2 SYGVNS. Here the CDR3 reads CASSGLDRGRPGELFF. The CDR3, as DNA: TGTGCCAGCAGTGGGCTGGACAGGGGGCGTCCCGGGGAGCTGTTTTTT. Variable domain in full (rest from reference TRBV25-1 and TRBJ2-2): EADIYQTPRYLVIGTGKKITLECSQTMGHDKMYWYQQDPGMELHLIHYSYGVNSTEKGDLSSESTVSRIRTEHFPLTLESARPSHTSQYLCASSGLDRGRPGELFFGEGSRLTVL.

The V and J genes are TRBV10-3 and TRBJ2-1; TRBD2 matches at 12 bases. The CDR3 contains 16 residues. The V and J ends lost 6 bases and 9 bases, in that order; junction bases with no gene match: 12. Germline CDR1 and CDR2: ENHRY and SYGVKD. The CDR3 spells CAIREALAGGQGEQFF. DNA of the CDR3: TGTGCCATCAGGGAGGCACTAGCGGGAGGTCAGGGTGAGCAGTTCTTC.

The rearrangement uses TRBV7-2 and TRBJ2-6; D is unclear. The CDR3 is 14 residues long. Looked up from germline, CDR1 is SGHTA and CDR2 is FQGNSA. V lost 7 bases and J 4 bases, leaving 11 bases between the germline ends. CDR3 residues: CASTPSLGANVLTF. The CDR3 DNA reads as TGTGCCAGCACCCCCAGTCTCGGGGCCAACGTCCTGACTTTC.

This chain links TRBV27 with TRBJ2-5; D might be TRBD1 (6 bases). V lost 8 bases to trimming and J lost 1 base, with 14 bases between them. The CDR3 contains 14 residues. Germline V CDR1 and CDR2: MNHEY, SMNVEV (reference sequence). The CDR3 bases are TGTGCCAGCGGGCCACGACAGGCCCAAGAGACCCAGTACTTC. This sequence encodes CASGPRQAQETQYF.

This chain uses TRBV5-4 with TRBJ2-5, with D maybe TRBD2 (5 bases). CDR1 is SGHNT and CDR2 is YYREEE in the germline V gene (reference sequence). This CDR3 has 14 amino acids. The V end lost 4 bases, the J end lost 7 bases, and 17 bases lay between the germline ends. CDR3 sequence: CASSGGPGVGTQYF. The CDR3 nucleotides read TGTGCCAGCAGCGGCGGGCCTGGGGTTGGGACCCAGTACTTC.

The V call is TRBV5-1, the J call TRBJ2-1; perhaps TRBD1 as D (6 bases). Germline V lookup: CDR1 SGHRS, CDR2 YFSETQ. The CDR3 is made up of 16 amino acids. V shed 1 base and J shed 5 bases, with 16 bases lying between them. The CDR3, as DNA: TGCGCCAGCAGCTTGATCGGGACAACTCCCAACAATGAGCAGTTCTTC. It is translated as CASSLIGTTPNNEQFF.

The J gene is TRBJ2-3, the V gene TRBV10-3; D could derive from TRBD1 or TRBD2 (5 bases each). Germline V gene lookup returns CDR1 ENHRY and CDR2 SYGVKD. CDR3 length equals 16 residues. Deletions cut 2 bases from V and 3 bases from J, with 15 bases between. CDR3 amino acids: CAISERGTKTTDTQYF. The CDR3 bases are TGTGCCATCAGTGAGAGAGGGACCAAAACAACAGATACGCAGTATTTT.

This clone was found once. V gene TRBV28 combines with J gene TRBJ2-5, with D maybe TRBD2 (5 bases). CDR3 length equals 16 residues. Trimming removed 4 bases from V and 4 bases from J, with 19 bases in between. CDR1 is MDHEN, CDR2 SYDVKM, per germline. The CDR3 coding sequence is TGTGCCAGCAGTTGGACTTTTTTGAGCAAACGAGAGACCCAGTACTTC. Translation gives CASSWTFLSKRETQYF.

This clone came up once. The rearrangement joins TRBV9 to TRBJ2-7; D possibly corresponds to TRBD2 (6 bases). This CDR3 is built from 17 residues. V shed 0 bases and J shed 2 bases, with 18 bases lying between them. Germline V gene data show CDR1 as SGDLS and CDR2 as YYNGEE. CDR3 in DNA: TGTGCCAGCAGCGTAGACGTAACTAGGGAGGAGACCTACGAGCAGTACTTC. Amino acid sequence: CASSVDVTREETYEQYF.

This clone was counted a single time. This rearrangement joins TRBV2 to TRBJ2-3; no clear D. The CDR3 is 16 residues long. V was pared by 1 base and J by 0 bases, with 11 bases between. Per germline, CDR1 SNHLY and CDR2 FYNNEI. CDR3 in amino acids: CASSEVRPTSTDTQYF. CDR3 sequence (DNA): TGTGCCAGCAGTGAAGTCCGTCCCACTAGCACAGATACGCAGTATTTT. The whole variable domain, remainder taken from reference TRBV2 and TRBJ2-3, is EPEVTQTPSHQVTQMGQEVILRCVPISNHLYFYWYRQILGQKVEFLVSFYNNEISEKSEIFDDQFSVERPDGSNFTLKIRSTKLEDSAMYFCASSEVRPTSTDTQYFGPGTRLTVL.

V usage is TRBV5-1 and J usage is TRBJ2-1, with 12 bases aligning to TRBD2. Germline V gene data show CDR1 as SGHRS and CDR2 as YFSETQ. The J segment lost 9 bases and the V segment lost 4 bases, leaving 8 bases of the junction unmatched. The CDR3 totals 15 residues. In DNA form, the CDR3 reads TGCGCCAGCAGCCTCGCTAGCGGGAGGGATTCTGAGCAGTTCTTC. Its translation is CASSLASGRDSEQFF.

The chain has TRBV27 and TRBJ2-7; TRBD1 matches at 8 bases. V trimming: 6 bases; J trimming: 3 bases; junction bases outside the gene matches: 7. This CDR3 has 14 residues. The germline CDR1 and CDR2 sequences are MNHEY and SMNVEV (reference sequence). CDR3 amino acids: CASSQWDRLYEQYF. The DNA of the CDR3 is TGTGCCAGCAGCCAGTGGGACAGGCTCTACGAGCAGTACTTC.

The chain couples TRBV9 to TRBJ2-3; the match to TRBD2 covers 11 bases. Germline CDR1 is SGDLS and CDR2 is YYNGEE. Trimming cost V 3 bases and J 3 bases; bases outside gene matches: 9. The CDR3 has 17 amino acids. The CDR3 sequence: CASSGLATSGSTDTQYF. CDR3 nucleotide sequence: TGTGCCAGCAGCGGACTAGCTACTAGCGGGAGTACAGATACGCAGTATTTT.

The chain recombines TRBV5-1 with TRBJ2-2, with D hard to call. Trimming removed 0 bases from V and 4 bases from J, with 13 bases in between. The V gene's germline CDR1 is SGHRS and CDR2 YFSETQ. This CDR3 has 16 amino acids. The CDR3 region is CASSLGVTPGTGELFF. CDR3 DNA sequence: TGCGCCAGCAGCTTGGGGGTAACCCCGGGCACCGGGGAGCTGTTTTTT.